This T cell receptor (beta chain) appears in the sequencing data of a study of CD8 T cells in ankylosing spondylitis. This clonotype was observed at least ten times. Its matching antigen is unknown. Whole-study findings and limits: Earlier reports found some motif variants in synovial fluid and blood in reactive arthritis. The study identified a TCR beta motif of eight highly homologous variants that appeared characteristic of ankylosing spondylitis blood.

One entry per CDR3 protein, called by TCRdb with MiXCR from the 5' RACE reads. The table includes under 250,000 distinct CDR3 sequences, around 6.6% detected once. The receptor comes from a male donor with ankylosing spondylitis. Sequenced sample: blood, either unsorted or a sorted T cell fraction (not recorded which).

CDR3 sequence (DNA): TGTGCCAGCAGTTACTCCGGGACAACCATCTACGAGCAGTACTTC. Translating it yields CASSYSGTTIYEQYF. The J gene is TRBJ2-7, the V gene TRBV6-5; possible D gene TRBD1, 6 bases. Deletions cut 0 bases from V and 3 bases from J, with 12 bases between. Germline loops: CDR1 MNHEY, CDR2 SVGAGI. This CDR3 region has 15 residues.